The clone carrying this TCR beta chain has more than one count but fewer than ten. The CDR3 regions of TCR beta were amplified from RNA transcripts. HTBI primers were the set used in a first-round RT-PCR of the TCR CDR3. TCRdb redid the calling of the multiplex PCR reads with MiXCR, one entry per CDR3 protein. The table records 390,000 or so distinct CDR3 sequences, approximately 14% of them present only once. From germline, CDR1 is KGHDR and CDR2 SFDVKD. The V end lost 1 base, the J end lost 4 bases, and 13 bases lay between the germline ends. The CDR3 length is 17 residues. The data were obtained in a study of T cells in Graves' hyperthyroidism and ophthalmopathy.

The material sequenced was blood. This clonotype originated in a man younger than 30 with Graves' ophthalmopathy. V gene TRBV24-1 combines with J gene TRBJ2-6, with D tentatively TRBD1 or TRBD2 (5 bases each). The CDR3 sequence is CATSDFPPGTGANVLTF. In nucleotides, the CDR3 is TGTGCCACCAGTGATTTTCCCCCAGGGACCGGGGCCAACGTCCTGACTTTC.